Following are 9 T cell receptor beta chains from one sample sequenced in a study of T cells in Graves' hyperthyroidism and ophthalmopathy (dated by TCRdb to between 2017 and 2020). The library was prepared using multiplex PCR. Sequenced using an Illumina HiSeq 2000. The TCR beta CDR3 regions were amplified from the RNA transcripts. A first-round RT-PCR of the TCR CDR3 used the HTBI primer set with the Qiagen OneStep RT-PCR kit. TCRdb's own reprocessing of the public reads used fastp at Q25 and MiXCR and kept productive beta chains. Every CDR3 protein is listed once, alongside the most common genes and DNA of its rows. Within this sample are 400,000 to 600,000 distinct CDR3 sequences, with more than 20% of them counted one time only. The top ten constitute around 27% of the sample. Sequencing was performed on blood. The receptors here all came from a man aged 18 to 30 with Graves' hyperthyroidism.

This clonotype was counted a few times. J is TRBJ2-7 and V is TRBV20-1, with a weak D call TRBD2 (6 bases). Trimming pared 1 base from V and 3 bases from J, leaving 16 bases between. This CDR3 has 15 amino acids. CDR1 is DFQATT, CDR2 SNEGSKA, per germline (reference sequence). CDR3 sequence: CSARGWRGSIYEQYF. In nucleotides, the CDR3 is TGCAGTGCTAGAGGGTGGCGGGGTAGTATCTACGAGCAGTACTTC.

This clonotype was seen more than once but under ten times. The chain combines TRBV30 with TRBJ1-3; possibly TRBD1 for D (6 bases). V was clipped by 8 bases and J by 2 bases, with 16 bases between them. Germline V gene lookup returns CDR1 GTSNPN and CDR2 SVGIG (reference sequence). The CDR3 extends over 14 amino acids. The CDR3, as DNA: TGTGCCGCCGGTCCGGGGGCGGCTGGAAACACCATATATTTT. This translates into CAAGPGAAGNTIYF. The full variable domain, completed using reference TRBV30 and TRBJ1-3, is SQTIHQWPATLVQPVGSPLSLECTVEGTSNPNLYWYRQAAGRGLQLLFYSVGIGQISSEVPQNLSASRPQDRQFILSSKKLLLSDSGFYLCAAGPGAAGNTIYFGEGSWLTVV.

The chain joins TRBV11-3 to TRBJ2-6; no clear D. CDR1 SGHNT and CDR2 YENEEA come from the germline V gene. The CDR3 is 15 amino acids. The germline V and J ends were trimmed by 6 bases and 0 bases, with 9 bases remaining between them. The CDR3 reads CASSPRTSGANVLTF. The CDR3 DNA sequence: TGTGCCAGCAGTCCCCGGACCTCTGGGGCCAACGTCCTGACTTTC.

J is TRBJ2-7 and V is TRBV27; TRBD1 aligns across 7 bases. CDR1 is MNHEY and CDR2 is SMNVEV in the germline V gene (reference sequence). Trimming cost V 5 bases and J 7 bases; bases outside gene matches: 11. The CDR3 extends over 14 amino acids. The CDR3 DNA reads TGTGCCAGCAGTCGAACAGGGGCTCTGGGGGAGCAGTACTTC. It specifies CASSRTGALGEQYF.

The V call is TRBV28, the J call TRBJ2-2, with D possibly being TRBD1 (6 bases). Germline V lookup: CDR1 MDHEN, CDR2 SYDVKM. The CDR3 extends over 16 amino acids. With 2 bases removed from V and 1 base from J, the gap between germline ends came to 11 bases. CDR3 protein: CASSLQTTGNTGELFF. The CDR3 DNA is TGTGCCAGCAGTTTACAAACGACAGGGAACACCGGGGAGCTGTTTTTT.

This chain uses TRBV12-3 or TRBV12-4 with TRBJ2-7; D possibly matches TRBD1 or TRBD2 (5 bases each). This CDR3 contains 12 residues. Trimming stripped 4 bases from V and 6 bases from J, with 10 bases between. For the CDR3, the DNA is TGTGCCAGCAGTTATGGGGGATCCGAGCAGTACTTC. As protein: CASSYGGSEQYF.

This clonotype appeared many times. This sequence joins TRBV12-3 or TRBV12-4 and TRBJ1-2; D not certain. The V and J ends lost 3 bases and 1 base respectively, with 6 bases between them. This CDR3 has 13 residues. CDR3 DNA sequence: TGTGCCAGCAGTTTGGAAGATAACTATGGCTACACCTTC. Its protein is CASSLEDNYGYTF.

This clonotype occurred many times. Germline is not matched at one junction end, which may reflect a read error. This rearrangement joins TRBV13 to TRBJ2-7; D gene ambiguous. CDR1 is PRHDT, CDR2 FYEKMQ, per germline (reference sequence). The length of the CDR3 is 12 residues. The chain's CDR3 is CASSSEPYEQSF. CDR3 sequence (DNA): TGTGCCAGCAGCTCGGAGCCCTACGAGCAGTCCTTC.

The chain couples TRBV6-2 or TRBV6-3 to TRBJ2-3; no clear D. This CDR3 has 14 amino acids. CDR1 and CDR2 (germline): MNHEY, SVGEGT. Between the trimmed V and J ends, which lost 2 bases and 6 bases, there was a span of 12 bases. Written as DNA, the CDR3 is TGTGCCAGCAGTTACGGGATTACCGCGGATACGCAGTATTTT. Amino acid sequence: CASSYGITADTQYF.